This T cell receptor beta chain was sequenced for a study of T cell responses to AZD1222 COVID-19 vaccine. The assay was immunoSEQ multiplex PCR, and TCRdb's table has in-frame clones only and misses some. In the table there are roughly 160,000 clones, around 90% of which are singletons. The germline V gene has CDR1 SNHLY and CDR2 FYNNEI. The CDR3 runs 12 residues. The germline V and J ends were trimmed by 1 base and 12 bases, with 13 bases remaining between them. The receptor was derived from an adult who received the AZD1222 COVID-19 vaccine. The material was peripheral blood, obtained 28 days after the second AZD1222 dose. The chain employs TRBV2 and TRBJ2-7; no reliable D call. CDR3 protein: CASSEEWARVYF. CDR3 nucleotide sequence: TGTGCCAGCAGTGAAGAGTGGGCCCGCGTGTACTTC.